The next 22 T cell receptor beta chains were all read from a single sample in a study of T cells in Graves' hyperthyroidism and ophthalmopathy. TCR beta CDR3 regions were amplified from RNA. HTBI primers drove first-round RT-PCR of the TCR CDR3. TCRdb re-analysed the multiplex PCR reads in MiXCR, keeping a single row per CDR3 protein. Among just over 550,000 distinct CDR3 sequences listed, around 45% were seen once. Sequenced sample: peripheral blood or thyroid tissue (not recorded which). These TCRs come from a woman in her late teens or twenties with Graves' hyperthyroidism.

CDR3 sequence reads: CASSPASRDTQYF. Here the CDR3 DNA reads TGTGCCAGCAGCCCAGCATCGCGGGATACGCAGTATTTT. The chain recombines TRBV7-9 with TRBJ2-3; D ambiguous. The CDR3 has 13 amino acids. Trimming pared 5 bases from V and 6 bases from J, leaving 12 bases between. Germline CDR1 and CDR2: SEHNR and FQNEAQ (reference sequence).

This clonotype was counted between two and nine times. The chain uses TRBV4-1 and TRBJ1-2, with D unclear. This CDR3 is built from 14 residues. Germline CDR1 and CDR2: MGHRA and YSYEKL. V was clipped by 5 bases and J by 6 bases, with 16 bases between them. CDR3 DNA: TGCGCCAGCAGCGAACTGATCTGGGTGAATGGCTACACCTTC. Protein: CASSELIWVNGYTF.

This rearrangement joins TRBV19 to TRBJ1-5; possible D gene TRBD1, 5 bases. The V end was cut by 5 bases, the J end by 7 bases, with 15 bases between. Germline lookup yields CDR1 LNHDA and CDR2 SQIVND (reference sequence). The CDR3 length is 14 residues. Written as DNA, the CDR3 is TGTGCCAGTAGTGTGGGACCCCAAAGCCAGCCCCAGCATTTT. Encoded protein: CASSVGPQSQPQHF.

This clonotype was picked up a small number of times. CDR3 sequence (DNA): TGTGCCAGCAGTTCCCCCACCTACGAGCAGTACTTC. This codes for CASSSPTYEQYF. The chain employs TRBV7-6 and TRBJ2-7; D not resolved. V was pared by 6 bases and J by 2 bases, with 8 bases between. The CDR3 contains 12 residues. CDR1 is SGHVS, CDR2 FNYEAQ, per germline. Drawing the rest from reference TRBV7-6 and TRBJ2-7, the complete variable domain is GAGVSQSPRYKVTKRGQDVALRCDPISGHVSLYWYRQALGQGPEFLTYFNYEAQQDKSGLPNDRFSAERPEGSISTLTIQRTEQRDSAMYRCASSSPTYEQYFGPGTRLTVT.

V and J are TRBV25-1 and TRBJ1-3; 11 bases are a match to TRBD1. This CDR3 spans 15 amino acids. V gave up 6 bases and J gave up 3 bases; unmatched junction bases: 4. Germline V gene data show CDR1 as MGHDK and CDR2 as SYGVNS. CDR3 sequence: CASSQGTGGGNTIYF. In DNA form, the CDR3 reads TGTGCCAGCAGCCAAGGGACAGGGGGTGGAAACACCATATATTTT.

The V call is TRBV12-3 or TRBV12-4, the J call TRBJ1-2; 8 bases agree with TRBD1. V lost 5 bases, J lost 6 bases, and 8 bases stayed unmatched. The CDR3 runs to 14 residues. The CDR3, as DNA: TGTGCCAGCAGTAGGACAGGGTCGGAGGATGGCTACACCTTC. This encodes CASSRTGSEDGYTF.

Of note for this clonotype: A much bigger clone sits one base away, suggesting this may be a read error. The rearrangement joins TRBV2 to TRBJ2-7; possibly TRBD2 for D (5 bases). CDR1 SNHLY and CDR2 FYNNEI come from the germline V gene. The CDR3 spans 12 residues. The CDR3, as DNA: TGTGCCAGCGCCTTAGCGTTGTACGAGCAGCACTTC. Translating it yields CASALALYEQHF.

The rearrangement links TRBV29-1 to TRBJ2-7, with TRBD2 identical over 7 bases. V shed 2 bases, J shed 0 bases, and the junction held 7 bases outside the gene matches. This CDR3 contains 15 residues. Germline CDR1 is SQVTM and CDR2 is ANQGSEA. This CDR3 is CSVENSSGSSYEQYF. CDR3 sequence (DNA): TGCAGCGTTGAAAATTCTAGCGGTAGCTCCTACGAGCAGTACTTC.

The rearrangement uses TRBV29-1 and TRBJ2-3, with D possibly being TRBD1 (5 bases). The V end lost 3 bases, the J end lost 2 bases, and 9 bases lay between the germline ends. The CDR3 sequence is 13 residues long. The germline V gene has CDR1 SQVTM and CDR2 ANQGSEA. CDR3 DNA sequence: TGCAGCGTTGAGGACACTTCCACAGATACGCAGTATTTT. It yields the protein CSVEDTSTDTQYF.

In the case of this clonotype: A much larger clone lies a single base off, so this may be a read error. The chain links TRBV12-3 or TRBV12-4 to TRBJ1-2; D possibly corresponds to TRBD1 (6 bases). This CDR3 has 12 residues. Deletions cut 4 bases from V and 8 bases from J, with 11 bases between. The CDR3 coding sequence is TGTGCCAGCAGTTCAGGGGCGGGCGGCTACACCTTC. Residues: CASSSGAGGYTF.

This clonotype was observed at least ten times. The chain employs TRBV2 and TRBJ1-1; D not certain. Trimming shortened V by 6 bases and J by 0 bases, and 8 bases separated the two germline ends. The CDR3 totals 13 residues. Per the germline V gene, CDR1 is SNHLY and CDR2 is FYNNEI. The DNA for the CDR3 is TGTGCCAGCAGGATCGGATTGAACACTGAAGCTTTCTTT. This codes for CASRIGLNTEAFF.

This clonotype was found many times. The rearrangement joins TRBV25-1 to TRBJ1-3; D unresolved. Germline V gene data show CDR1 as MGHDK and CDR2 as SYGVNS. The CDR3 has 15 residues. V dropped 5 bases and J dropped 4 bases, with 15 bases sitting between them. DNA of the CDR3: TGTGCCAGCAGTCCCCCCGTGGGCGTCGGAAACACCATATATTTT. This translates into CASSPPVGVGNTIYF.

This clonotype was recorded at least ten times. The chain couples TRBV10-3 to TRBJ1-2; no clear D gene. Germline V gene sequence: CDR1 ENHRY, CDR2 SYGVKD. The V end was cut by 0 bases, the J end by 8 bases, with 13 bases between. The length of the CDR3 is 14 residues. The CDR3 loop reads CAISESEPRRGYTF. The CDR3 DNA follows: TGTGCCATCAGTGAGTCTGAGCCCAGGCGGGGCTACACCTTC.

Only a few counts were recorded for this clonotype. The chain uses TRBV6-6 and TRBJ1-2; 7 positions agree with TRBD1. V dropped 5 bases and J dropped 7; count of bases not matched to a gene: 7. Germline lookup yields CDR1 MNHNY and CDR2 SVGAGI (reference sequence). This CDR3 contains 13 residues. The CDR3, as DNA: TGTGCCAGCAGTAGGGACAGCTTAGGTGGCTACACCTTC. Protein product: CASSRDSLGGYTF.

This clonotype was seen a handful of times. The germline gene is not matched at one end of the junction; a read error may be the cause. V is TRBV10-3 and J is TRBJ2-5, with D maybe TRBD1 (8 bases). In germline, CDR1 is ENHRY, CDR2 SYGVKD. The CDR3 length is 16 residues. CDR3 nucleotide sequence: TGTGCCAGCAGTTCGATGGACAGGGCGGGAGAAGAGACCCAGTACTTC. It codes for CASSSMDRAGEETQYF.

This clonotype has just a few counts. The chain combines TRBV19 with TRBJ2-7; D perhaps matches TRBD1 (5 bases). The CDR3 spans 12 residues. From germline, CDR1 is LNHDA and CDR2 SQIVND (reference sequence). V shed 10 bases and J shed 6 bases, with 16 bases lying between them. CDR3 protein: CATLSRVGEQYF. CDR3 coding DNA: TGTGCCACCTTATCCAGGGTGGGCGAGCAGTACTTC.

The rearrangement joins TRBV2 to TRBJ2-7, with 9 bases lining up with TRBD2. CDR1 and CDR2 (germline): SNHLY, FYNNEI. The CDR3 sequence is 14 residues long. The trim removed 6 bases at V and 4 bases at J, leaving 7 bases unmatched. In nucleotides, the CDR3 is TGTGCCAGCAGCGAGGGACTAGCAGGGTACGAGCAGTACTTC. Its translation: CASSEGLAGYEQYF.

The rearrangement joins TRBV25-1 to TRBJ1-2, with 7 bases lining up with TRBD1. Germline V CDR1 and CDR2: MGHDK, SYGVNS. V lost 8 bases, J lost 7 bases, and 13 bases stayed unmatched. This CDR3 is built from 14 residues. CDR3: CASYEQGRQGGYTF. For the CDR3, the DNA is TGTGCCAGCTACGAACAGGGGCGCCAAGGTGGCTACACCTTC.

This clonotype was recorded a few times. The rearrangement joins TRBV9 to TRBJ2-7, with 14 bases aligning to TRBD2. V shed 4 bases and J 4 bases; nucleotides not matched to a gene: 10. CDR3 size: 17 residues. Germline CDR1 and CDR2: SGDLS and YYNGEE. CDR3 bases: TGTGCCAGCAGCTTCTCCGGGACTAGCGGGAGTCGGTACGAGCAGTACTTC. It yields the protein CASSFSGTSGSRYEQYF.

The gene calls are TRBV20-1 and TRBJ2-5; D may be TRBD1 or TRBD2 (5 bases each). The V gene lost 5 bases and the J gene lost 5 bases, with 21 bases spanning the gap. This CDR3 spans 15 amino acids. Germline-derived CDR1 and CDR2 are DFQATT and SNEGSKA (reference sequence). For the CDR3, the DNA is TGCAGTGCTCCGTTTAGGACCTCGGGGCTTGAGACCCAGTACTTC. It specifies CSAPFRTSGLETQYF.

This clonotype occurred many times. V gene TRBV15 combines with J gene TRBJ2-7; no definite D call. The length of the CDR3 is 15 residues. Germline V gives CDR1 LNHNV, CDR2 YYDKDF (reference sequence). V lost 0 bases, J lost 2 bases, and 11 bases lay in between. The chain's CDR3 is CATSRDPGRAYEQYF. The CDR3 DNA sequence: TGTGCCACCAGCAGAGACCCCGGCAGAGCCTACGAGCAGTACTTC.

This clonotype was counted many times. The rearrangement joins TRBV7-9 to TRBJ1-1, with D possibly being TRBD1 (5 bases). V was shortened by 5 bases and J by 11 bases, with 15 bases between the two germline ends. Germline V gives CDR1 SEHNR, CDR2 FQNEAQ (reference sequence). This CDR3 region has 12 residues. The CDR3: CASSQGVGWAFF. DNA of the CDR3: TGTGCCAGCAGCCAAGGGGTAGGGTGGGCTTTCTTT.